In its sample, the clone carrying this T cell receptor (beta chain) was seen many times. As yet, its antigen is unknown. These data belong to a study of read filtering for tumor transcriptome and immune sequencing. Study information: About 8 patients were R-ISS I, more than 15 were R-ISS II, over 5 were R-ISS III.

V was clipped by 3 bases and J by 1 base, with 10 bases between them. From germline, CDR1 is DFQATT and CDR2 SNEGSKA (reference sequence). This CDR3 is 13 amino acids long. Study-wide results and caveats: Without single-read clonotypes, shared clonotype proportions correlated more between IR-seq and RNA-seq. Compared with RNA-seq, IR-seq gave much higher clonotype depth and reliability.

Molecular barcoded adaptors covering alpha/delta and beta/gamma chains were used on roughly 400 ng RNA. TCRdb reanalysed the reads using MiXCR and keeps one entry per CDR3 protein. The sample lists tens of thousands of distinct CDR3 sequences, about 19% seen once, with around 15% in the top ten. The source of this sequence is a donor aged 40 or over with multiple myeloma. Sequencing used a population of CD138-negative cells sorted from bone marrow. V gene TRBV20-1 combines with J gene TRBJ2-7, with D hard to call. The CDR3 DNA reads as TGCAGTGCTAGGATATCGAAATCCTACGAGCAGTACTTC. Translated, it gives CSARISKSYEQYF.